One sample yielded the 5 T cell receptor beta chains listed below, sequenced in a study of blood T cell repertoires in COVID-19. Measured with immunoSEQ multiplex PCR; TCRdb has only the in-frame clones, and not every one. Here the sample spans 70,000 to 100,000 clones, approximately 86% being singletons. Input material: peripheral blood. These receptors originate from a woman between 65 and 79 years old with acute or convalescent COVID-19.

V usage is TRBV28 and J usage is TRBJ2-3; 8 bases are a match to TRBD1. V was clipped by 5 bases and J by 3 bases; unmatched bases: 10. The CDR3 contains 16 residues. Germline CDR1 MDHEN, CDR2 SYDVKM. The DNA of the CDR3 is TGTGCCAGCAGTGTCCTCCAGGGGGCGTCTACAGATACGCAGTATTTT. It yields the protein CASSVLQGASTDTQYF.

This clone was counted a few times. Mismatch with germline at one junction end may stem from a read error. The rearrangement links TRBV7-3 to TRBJ1-1, with 7 bases identical to TRBD1. The germline gives CDR1 SGHTA, CDR2 FQGTGA. The CDR3 contains 12 residues. This CDR3 reads CASSLSSGTVSF. CDR3 coding DNA: TGTGCCAGCAGCTTATCATCCGGGACAGTATCCTTT.

V gene TRBV7-9 combines with J gene TRBJ1-1; tentatively, D is TRBD1 (6 bases). The CDR3 totals 12 residues. The V and J ends lost 4 bases and 8 bases respectively, with 11 bases between them. CDR1 is SEHNR and CDR2 is FQNEAQ in the germline V gene (reference sequence). The CDR3 bases are TGTGCCAGCAGCTCCCACAGGGAGGAAGCTTTCTTT. Amino acid sequence: CASSSHREEAFF.

The chain combines TRBV5-1 with TRBJ2-2; D remains unclear. This CDR3 contains 12 residues. The germline gives CDR1 SGHRS, CDR2 YFSETQ. V was cut by 4 bases and J by 7 bases, with 8 bases left in between. CDR3 nucleotides: TGCGCCAGCAGCGTAACTGTCGGGGAGCTGTTTTTT. Translated, it gives CASSVTVGELFF. Combining the CDR3 with reference TRBV5-1 and TRBJ2-2 gives the whole variable domain KAGVTQTPRYLIKTRGQQVTLSCSPISGHRSVSWYQQTPGQGLQFLFEYFSETQRNKGNFPGRFSGRQFSNSRSEMNVSTLELGDSALYLCASSVTVGELFFGEGSRLTVL.

The count of this clone is one. The chain carries TRBV4-1 and TRBJ2-3; TRBD1 is a possible D gene (6 bases). Germline V gene sequence: CDR1 MGHRA, CDR2 YSYEKL. Trimming stripped 2 bases from V and 2 bases from J, with 14 bases between. The CDR3 runs 16 residues. Written as DNA, the CDR3 is TGCGCCAGCAGCCAAACCGGGACAAGGAACACAGATACGCAGTATTTT. This translates into CASSQTGTRNTDTQYF.